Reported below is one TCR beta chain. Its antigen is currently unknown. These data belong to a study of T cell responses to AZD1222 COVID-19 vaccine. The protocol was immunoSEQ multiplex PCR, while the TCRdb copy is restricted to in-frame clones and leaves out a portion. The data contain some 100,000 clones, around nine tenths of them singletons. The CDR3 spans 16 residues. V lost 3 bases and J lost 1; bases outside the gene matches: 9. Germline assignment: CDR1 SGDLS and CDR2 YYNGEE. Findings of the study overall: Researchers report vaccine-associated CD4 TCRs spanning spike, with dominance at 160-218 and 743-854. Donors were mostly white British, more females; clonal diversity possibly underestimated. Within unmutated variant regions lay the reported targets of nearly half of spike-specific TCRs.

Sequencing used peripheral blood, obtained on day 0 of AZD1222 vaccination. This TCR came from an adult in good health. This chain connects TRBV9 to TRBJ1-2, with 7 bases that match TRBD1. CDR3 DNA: TGTGCCAGCAGCGGCCCTCGGACAGGAATTAACTATGGCTACACCTTC. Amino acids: CASSGPRTGINYGYTF. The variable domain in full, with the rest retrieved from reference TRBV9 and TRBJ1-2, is DSGVTQTPKHLITATGQRVTLRCSPRSGDLSVYWYQQSLDQGLQFLIQYYNGEERAKGNILERFSAQQFPDLHSELNLSSLELGDSALYFCASSGPRTGINYGYTFGSGTRLTVV.